Here is one T cell receptor (beta chain) with its context. The CDR3 consists of 13 residues. Germline CDR1 reads MNHNY; CDR2 reads SVGAGI (reference sequence). Trimming at V came to 4 bases and at J to 5 bases, leaving 1 base not matched to a gene. This specimen belongs to a study of blood T cell repertoires in COVID-19. Study background: Acute-phase and convalescent COVID-19 samples originated in the United States, Italy and Spain.

Methods used by the authors: For nucleated cells, counts were estimated from reference gene primer amplification. Sequencing was performed with immunoSEQ multiplex PCR; in TCRdb, only in-frame clones are kept and a portion is missing. From that table come the V and J calls and clone size; the DNA was used to work out D and trimming. This sample carries under 85,000 clones, roughly four fifths of them seen once, and the ten largest clones take under 30%. The receptor was isolated from a woman older than 75 with active or convalescent COVID-19. The sample comprised peripheral blood. The chain links TRBV6-6 to TRBJ1-2; TRBD1 matches 10 bases. CDR3 nucleotides: TGTGCCAGCAGTTCGGGACAGGGGTATGGCTACACCTTC. Its protein is CASSSGQGYGYTF.